One and the same sample provided the 24 T cell receptor beta chains below, sequenced in a study of blood T cell repertoires in COVID-19. Produced via immunoSEQ multiplex PCR; TCRdb's table is partial and in-frame only. The data contain roughly 500,000 clones, approximately 85% of them singletons. The sample was peripheral blood. The receptors were gathered from a human donor in a cohort sampled during active COVID-19.

This chain joins TRBV19 and TRBJ1-3; TRBD1 is a possible D gene (5 bases). The CDR3 runs to 14 residues. CDR1 is LNHDA, CDR2 SQIVND, per germline (reference sequence). V was trimmed by 8 bases and J by 1 base, leaving 12 bases between them. The CDR3 loop reads CASGDAGSGNTIYF. In DNA, the CDR3 is TGTGCCAGTGGGGACGCGGGGTCTGGAAACACCATATATTTT. The full variable domain, rest sourced from reference TRBV19 and TRBJ1-3, is DGGITQSPKYLFRKEGQNVTLSCEQNLNHDAMYWYRQDPGQGLRLIYYSQIVNDFQKGDIAEGYSVSREKKESFPLTVTSAQKNPTAFYLCASGDAGSGNTIYFGEGSWLTVV.

On this clone itself: One end of the junction is discordant with germline, which a read error may explain. The chain carries TRBV7-7 and TRBJ2-3; 12 bases match TRBD2. CDR3 length: 17 amino acids. In germline, CDR1 is SSHAT, CDR2 FNYEAQ (reference sequence). The CDR3 sequence is CASSLAFSLAGGHTQYF. In DNA, the CDR3 is TGTGCTAGCAGCTTAGCGTTTTCCCTAGCGGGAGGGCATACGCAGTATTTT.

The chain uses TRBV29-1 and TRBJ1-5; 10 bases are shared with TRBD1. CDR1 and CDR2 (germline): SQVTM, ANQGSEA. J lost 2 bases, V lost 4 bases, and 17 bases had no gene match. CDR3 size: 19 residues. In DNA form, the CDR3 reads TGCAGCGTTGTTTTGCTCTTGGGACAGGGGATTCGGGGCAATCAGCCCCAGCATTTT. It codes for CSVVLLLGQGIRGNQPQHF.

The chain couples TRBV28 to TRBJ2-7; 7 bases match TRBD1. Trimming at V came to 5 bases and at J to 3 bases, leaving 7 bases not matched to a gene. The CDR3 is 14 amino acids. The germline gives CDR1 MDHEN, CDR2 SYDVKM. CDR3 bases: TGTGCCAGCAGTCGGACAGGCTGGGGCTACGAGCAGTACTTC. Amino acid sequence: CASSRTGWGYEQYF.

This clone has a single count. The V and J genes are TRBV5-1 and TRBJ2-5; 8 positions agree with TRBD2. The germline gives CDR1 SGHRS, CDR2 YFSETQ. The V and J ends lost 4 bases and 3 bases, in that order; junction bases with no gene match: 8. The CDR3 has 15 residues. The CDR3 bases are TGCGCCAGCAGCAGGGGACTAGATGCAGAAGAGACCCAGTACTTC. Protein sequence: CASSRGLDAEETQYF.

Of note for this clone: Relative to the germline gene, one junction end is altered; a read error may explain this. The CDR3 spells CAIEVDGAGGWYRLGF. CDR3 nucleotide sequence: TGTGCCATTGAGGTCGACGGAGCGGGAGGGTGGTATAGACTCGGCTTC. The rearrangement uses TRBV28 and TRBJ2-4, with TRBD2 matching over 10 bases. The germline CDR1 and CDR2 sequences are MDHEN and SYDVKM. The CDR3 totals 16 residues.

The chain has TRBV19 and TRBJ1-5, with D possibly matching TRBD1 (5 bases). Trimming stripped 7 bases from V and 1 base from J, with 14 bases between. Germline lookup yields CDR1 LNHDA and CDR2 SQIVND (reference sequence). The CDR3 runs to 15 residues. The CDR3 nucleotides read TGTGCCAGTAAACAGGAGAACGGGAGCAATCAGCCCCAGCATTTT. Residues: CASKQENGSNQPQHF.

The chain joins TRBV6-5 to TRBJ2-7; the D gene is possibly TRBD1 (7 bases). Germline loops: CDR1 MNHEY, CDR2 SVGAGI. V was trimmed by 2 bases and J by 1 base, leaving 9 bases between them. The CDR3 loop spans 14 amino acids. CDR3 region: CASSYAGQSYEQYF. DNA for the CDR3: TGTGCCAGCAGTTACGCGGGACAGTCCTACGAGCAGTACTTC.

This clone is a singleton in its sample. V gene TRBV2 combines with J gene TRBJ2-3; 12 nucleotides agree with TRBD2. The CDR3 loop spans 15 amino acids. Germline CDR1 and CDR2: SNHLY and FYNNEI. V shed 4 bases and J 4 bases; nucleotides not matched to a gene: 3. The CDR3 DNA is TGTGCCAGCAGTGCTAGCGGGAGGGTCGCAGATACGCAGTATTTT. This translates into CASSASGRVADTQYF. The whole variable domain, remainder taken from reference TRBV2 and TRBJ2-3, is EPEVTQTPSHQVTQMGQEVILRCVPISNHLYFYWYRQILGQKVEFLVSFYNNEISEKSEIFDDQFSVERPDGSNFTLKIRSTKLEDSAMYFCASSASGRVADTQYFGPGTRLTVL.

The chain recombines TRBV5-4 with TRBJ1-1, with TRBD1 as a possible D gene (5 bases). The V end was cut by 5 bases, the J end by 4 bases, with 15 bases between. Germline CDR1 and CDR2: SGHNT and YYREEE (reference sequence). The CDR3 has 14 amino acids. CDR3 residues: CASSSRDSLTEAFF. CDR3 DNA sequence: TGTGCCAGCAGTTCCAGAGACAGTCTCACTGAAGCTTTCTTT.

The chain uses TRBV3-1 (or the pseudogene TRBV3-2) and TRBJ2-7, with 9 bases lining up with TRBD2. J lost 7 bases, V lost 0 bases, and 7 bases had no gene match. From germline, CDR1 is LGHDT and CDR2 YNNKEL (reference sequence). This CDR3 comprises 15 residues. Written as DNA, the CDR3 is TGTGCCAGCAGCCAAGATAGCCTAGCGGGACGGGAGCAGTACTTC. This codes for CASSQDSLAGREQYF.

The chain employs TRBV4-1 and TRBJ2-1, with TRBD1 matching over 8 bases. The CDR3 contains 18 residues. CDR1 is MGHRA, CDR2 YSYEKL, per germline. J lost 7 bases, V lost 0 bases, and 14 bases had no gene match. CDR3 nucleotides: TGCGCCAGCAGCCAAGATCCCGCTGGCGCGGACAGGGCTAATGAGCAGTTCTTC. This translates into CASSQDPAGADRANEQFF.

The chain couples TRBV3-1 (or the pseudogene TRBV3-2) to TRBJ1-1; D unresolved. V was clipped by 5 bases and J by 1 base, with 11 bases between them. This CDR3 spans 14 amino acids. CDR1 and CDR2 (germline): LGHDT, YNNKEL (reference sequence). The chain's CDR3 is CASSYRRENTEAFF. DNA of the CDR3: TGTGCCAGCAGCTACCGTCGCGAGAACACTGAAGCTTTCTTT.

J is TRBJ2-7 and V is TRBV20-1; TRBD1 matches at 8 bases. Germline V CDR1 and CDR2: DFQATT, SNEGSKA (reference sequence). This CDR3 has 14 residues. The ends lost 3 bases at V and 3 bases at J; junction bases unmatched: 7. The CDR3, as DNA: TGCAGTGCTAGTAGGGGACAGGTGCTCTACGAGCAGTACTTC. This codes for CSASRGQVLYEQYF.

This chain connects TRBV19 to TRBJ2-5, with TRBD2 matching 7 bases. The V gene's germline CDR1 is LNHDA and CDR2 SQIVND (reference sequence). V was pared by 1 base and J by 7 bases, with 6 bases of the junction left unmatched. The CDR3 is made up of 14 amino acids. The chain's CDR3 is CASSIGLAAGTQYF. CDR3 sequence (DNA): TGTGCCAGTAGTATAGGGCTAGCGGCAGGGACCCAGTACTTC.

J is TRBJ1-2 and V is TRBV7-2; D not resolved. Germline lookup yields CDR1 SGHTA and CDR2 FQGNSA. The CDR3 runs to 14 residues. Trimming took off 5 bases at V and 7 bases at J, with 17 bases between the two ends. CDR3 sequence reads: CASSGITGAGGYTF. CDR3 nucleotide sequence: TGTGCCAGCAGCGGTATTACCGGCGCAGGTGGCTACACCTTC.

In the case of this clone: One junction end disagrees with the germline gene, perhaps due to a read error. V gene TRBV29-1 combines with J gene TRBJ2-3; D perhaps matches TRBD2 (5 bases). From germline, CDR1 is SQVTM and CDR2 ANQGSEA. The CDR3 covers 13 residues. The CDR3 region is CSVEGGSPDTQYF. CDR3 nucleotides: TGCAGCGTGGAAGGAGGTTCCCCAGATACGCAGTATTTT.

V is TRBV4-1 and J is TRBJ2-5, with 12 bases identical to TRBD1. J was trimmed by 3 bases and V by 4 bases; bases with no gene match: 6. Per germline, CDR1 MGHRA and CDR2 YSYEKL. The length of the CDR3 is 16 residues. The chain's CDR3 is CASSLRDRGPEETQYF. Written as DNA, the CDR3 is TGCGCCAGCAGCCTAAGGGACAGGGGGCCCGAAGAGACCCAGTACTTC.

The gene calls are TRBV9 and TRBJ2-7; 7 nucleotides line up with TRBD1. The CDR3 loop spans 13 amino acids. After removal of 9 bases from V and 2 bases from J, the junction contained 8 bases not matched to a gene. Germline V lookup: CDR1 SGDLS, CDR2 YYNGEE. The CDR3, as DNA: TGTGCCACTCAAACTCAGGGGGCCTACGAGCAGTACTTC. This encodes CATQTQGAYEQYF.

The chain has TRBV27 and TRBJ2-1; 13 bases fit TRBD2. The CDR3 length is 20 residues. Unmatched junction bases numbered 19, after V lost 6 bases and J lost 5 bases. Germline CDR1 and CDR2: MNHEY and SMNVEV (reference sequence). In nucleotides, the CDR3 is TGTGCCAGCAGCAAAAACGGACTAGCGGGAGCTGGACGGAAGGACAATGAGCAGTTCTTC. Its translation is CASSKNGLAGAGRKDNEQFF.

This chain connects TRBV15 to TRBJ2-5; D may be TRBD1 (5 bases). This CDR3 region has 16 residues. CDR1 is LNHNV, CDR2 YYDKDF, per germline (reference sequence). With 2 bases removed from V and 1 base from J, the gap between germline ends came to 14 bases. The CDR3 reads CATSRSIGHLQETQYF. CDR3 nucleotide sequence: TGTGCCACCAGCAGATCAATTGGACACCTCCAAGAGACCCAGTACTTC.

This chain connects TRBV19 to TRBJ1-4; D perhaps matches TRBD1 (6 bases). Germline-derived CDR1 and CDR2 are LNHDA and SQIVND (reference sequence). Between the trimmed V and J ends, which lost 8 bases and 2 bases, there was a span of 18 bases. The CDR3 consists of 16 residues. The CDR3 sequence is CASPTGREATNEKLFF. DNA of the CDR3: TGTGCCAGTCCCACAGGGAGAGAGGCGACTAATGAAAAACTGTTTTTT.

V is TRBV7-2 and J is TRBJ1-2; no firm D call. Trimming shortened V by 2 bases and J by 4 bases, and 17 bases separated the two germline ends. The CDR3 totals 16 residues. Germline lookup yields CDR1 SGHTA and CDR2 FQGNSA. CDR3 amino acids: CASSLNAPDTSYGYTF. The CDR3 DNA follows: TGTGCCAGCAGCTTAAACGCCCCCGACACTTCCTATGGCTACACCTTC. Based on the CDR3 plus reference TRBV7-2 and TRBJ1-2, the full variable domain is GAGVSQSPSNKVTEKGKDVELRCDPISGHTALYWYRQSLGQGLEFLIYFQGNSAPDKSGLPSDRFSAERTGGSVSTLTIQRTQQEDSAVYLCASSLNAPDTSYGYTFGSGTRLTVV.

This chain connects TRBV5-5 to TRBJ1-1; D perhaps matches TRBD1 (6 bases). Between the trimmed V and J ends, which lost 2 bases and 1 base, there was a span of 15 bases. The CDR3 covers 16 residues. Germline CDR1 and CDR2: SGHKS and YYEKEE (reference sequence). CDR3 sequence (DNA): TGTGCCAGCAGCTTAAGACGGGGGGCCGGGAACACTGAAGCTTTCTTT. Amino acids: CASSLRRGAGNTEAFF. The full variable domain, rest sourced from reference TRBV5-5 and TRBJ1-1, is DAGVTQSPTHLIKTRGQQVTLRCSPISGHKSVSWYQQVLGQGPQFIFQYYEKEERGRGNFPDRFSARQFPNYSSELNVNALLLGDSALYLCASSLRRGAGNTEAFFGQGTRLTVV.